The subject of this entry is one T cell receptor (beta chain). The read finishes 3 residues shy of the CDR3 end, and the germline J gene is used to complete it. The data derive from a study of Tregs in tolerant kidney transplant recipients. TCRdb keeps only in-frame clones here, not all; method: immunoSEQ multiplex PCR. The sample table sets out 31,000 or so clones. The germline V gene has CDR1 LNHDA and CDR2 SQIVND (reference sequence). There are 15 residues in the CDR3. Unmatched junction bases numbered 4, after V lost 1 base and J lost 3 bases. The V gene is TRBV19, the J gene TRBJ2-7, with 9 positions matching TRBD1. The sample consisted of CD8+ T cells from blood, taken before the transplant. The receptor's source is a human donor who received a combined kidney and bone marrow transplant. The part of the CDR3 DNA that was read is TGTGCCAGTAGTATAGTCGGACAGGGGTTCTACGAG. Protein: CASSIVGQGFYE. The complete CDR3 sequence is CASSIVGQGFYEQYF.